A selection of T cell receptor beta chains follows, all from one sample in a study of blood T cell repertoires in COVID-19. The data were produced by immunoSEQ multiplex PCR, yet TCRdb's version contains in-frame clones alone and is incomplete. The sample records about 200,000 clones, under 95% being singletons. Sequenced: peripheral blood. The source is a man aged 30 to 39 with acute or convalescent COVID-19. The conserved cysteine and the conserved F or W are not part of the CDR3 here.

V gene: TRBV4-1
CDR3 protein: ASSQVSGGLQQY

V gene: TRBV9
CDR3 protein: ASSDHSSGNTIY

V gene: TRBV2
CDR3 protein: ASSRDRWGTDTQY

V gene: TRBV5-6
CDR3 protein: ASSLAGDYGYT

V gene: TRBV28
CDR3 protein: ATIGGGRTDQPQH

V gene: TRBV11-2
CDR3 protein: ASALGGDYGYT

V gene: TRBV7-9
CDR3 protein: ASRLGQNEQY

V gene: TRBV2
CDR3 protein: ASSLTKYEQY

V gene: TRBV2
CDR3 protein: ASSTPQISTDTQY

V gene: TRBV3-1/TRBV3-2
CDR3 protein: ASSPYDRGSRYGYT

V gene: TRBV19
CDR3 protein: ASSKWRIGGGGNTIY

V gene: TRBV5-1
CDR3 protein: ASSLDLGGRAGEQY

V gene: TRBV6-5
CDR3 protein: ASKIDPGEGRIT

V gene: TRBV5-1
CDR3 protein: ASSFNGQFDEQY

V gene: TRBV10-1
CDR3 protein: ASSESGTGANEQF

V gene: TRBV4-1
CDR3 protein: ASSQPLSGAQETQY

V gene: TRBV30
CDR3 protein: AHRAPGNPTYEQY

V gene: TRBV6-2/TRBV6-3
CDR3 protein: ASSLAGGRWVYEQY

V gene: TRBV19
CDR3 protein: ASNLAGGSTDTQY

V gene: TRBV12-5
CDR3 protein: ASGLGNGSPLH

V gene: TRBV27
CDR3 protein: ASSQAPIYEQY

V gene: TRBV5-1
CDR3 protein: ASSPGLGTYNSPLH

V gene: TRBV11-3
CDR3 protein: ASSLGDRYNEQF

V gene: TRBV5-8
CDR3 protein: ASSFSGLTDTQY

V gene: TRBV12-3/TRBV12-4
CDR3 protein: ASSLNRGDEQY

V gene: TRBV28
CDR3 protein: ASSLTGSLTNEQF

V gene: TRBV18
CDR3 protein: ASSAGVYNQPQH

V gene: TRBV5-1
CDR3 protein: ASSQGSNQPQH

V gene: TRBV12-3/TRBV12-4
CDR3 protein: ASSVGQSTYT

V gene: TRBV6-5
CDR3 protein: ASGRYNTEAF

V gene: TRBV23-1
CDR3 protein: ASSQSQGPPKAF

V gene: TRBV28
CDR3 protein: ASTPSGYGTEAF

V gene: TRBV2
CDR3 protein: ASSADRAYTEAF

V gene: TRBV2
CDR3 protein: AGSKDRGYEQY

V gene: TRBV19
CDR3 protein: ASIPPGSYGYT

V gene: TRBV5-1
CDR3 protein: ASSLDRGTGDDEQY

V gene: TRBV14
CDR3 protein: ASSPTLTVSYEQY

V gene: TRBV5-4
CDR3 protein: ASSPTGGATEAF

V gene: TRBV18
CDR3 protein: ASSLLREPDSGNTIY

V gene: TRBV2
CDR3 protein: ASYNWGLAGEVYEQY

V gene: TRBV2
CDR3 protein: ASRTGPWEQY

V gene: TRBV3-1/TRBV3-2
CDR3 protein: ASSPRGHGYT